This entry lists 22 T cell receptor beta chains sequenced from one sample in a study of blood T cell repertoires in COVID-19. TCRdb keeps only in-frame clones here, not all; method: immunoSEQ multiplex PCR. The sample lists around 180,000 clones; over 75% were seen once. Sequences were obtained from peripheral blood. Receptor source: a man between 65 and 85 years old with active or convalescent COVID-19.

This chain connects TRBV6-5 to TRBJ1-5, with a tentative D call TRBD1 (6 bases). The CDR3 runs 15 residues. Trimming removed 0 bases from V and 4 bases from J, with 10 bases in between. Germline loops: CDR1 MNHEY, CDR2 SVGAGI. The CDR3: CASSYSRTANQPQHF. CDR3 bases: TGTGCCAGCAGTTACTCCCGGACAGCTAATCAGCCCCAGCATTTT.

The rearrangement links TRBV18 to TRBJ2-5; no clear D gene. V was clipped by 3 bases and J by 4 bases, with 12 bases between them. The CDR3 contains 14 residues. CDR1 and CDR2 (germline): KGHSH, LQKENI. Here the CDR3 reads CASSPGRHVETQYF. The CDR3 DNA follows: TGTGCCAGCTCACCGGGCAGGCACGTAGAGACCCAGTACTTC.

DNA for the CDR3: TGTGCCAGCAGCTTAGCGCTAGCGGGAGGGCCACATGAGCAGTTCTTC. This sequence encodes CASSLALAGGPHEQFF. J is TRBJ2-1 and V is TRBV7-2; 12 bases line up with TRBD2. V gave up 0 bases and J gave up 8 bases; unmatched junction bases: 5. Germline V gene lookup returns CDR1 SGHTA and CDR2 FQGNSA. The length of the CDR3 is 16 residues.

As concerns this clone: Compared with germline, one end of the junction differs, possibly owing to a read error. The genes are TRBV12-5 and TRBJ1-6; TRBD1 is a possible D gene (6 bases). This CDR3 is 18 amino acids long. Germline CDR1 reads LGHNT; CDR2 reads FRNRAP. The CDR3 reads CACGLFLGVKGGNSPLHF. The CDR3 region has the DNA TGTGCTTGTGGTTTGTTCTTGGGGGTGAAGGGGGGGAATTCACCCCTCCACTTT.

V gene TRBV27 combines with J gene TRBJ2-3; 9 bases match TRBD2. Germline values: CDR1 MNHEY, CDR2 SMNVEV (reference sequence). The CDR3 runs 17 residues. J lost 5 bases, V lost 3 bases, and 12 bases had no gene match. This CDR3 reads CASSFRVAGGLVDTQYF. CDR3 nucleotide sequence: TGTGCCAGCAGTTTTAGGGTGGCGGGAGGGCTAGTAGATACGCAGTATTTT.

The chain uses TRBV25-1 and TRBJ2-7; TRBD2 matches at 7 bases. The CDR3 loop spans 13 amino acids. V shed 5 bases, J shed 5 bases, and the junction held 6 bases outside the gene matches. The germline V gene encodes CDR1 MGHDK and CDR2 SYGVNS. CDR3 in amino acids: CASSKAGRDEQYF. The DNA for the CDR3 is TGTGCCAGCAGTAAGGCAGGGAGGGACGAGCAGTACTTC.

V usage is TRBV7-9 and J usage is TRBJ1-1, with TRBD1 identical over 8 bases. CDR1 and CDR2 (germline): SEHNR, FQNEAQ (reference sequence). V lost 0 bases and J lost 3; bases outside the gene matches: 15. The CDR3 is 19 residues long. In DNA, the CDR3 is TGTGCCAGCAGCTTAGCGCTTGGACAGGGAGGGAGTAGAGACACTGAAGCTTTCTTT. This codes for CASSLALGQGGSRDTEAFF.

This clone has only a few counts. Here the CDR3 reads CASSERLAGTGELFF. The CDR3 nucleotides read TGTGCCAGCAGTGAACGGCTAGCGGGCACCGGGGAGCTGTTTTTT. This chain connects TRBV2 to TRBJ2-2; 8 bases map to TRBD2. The V segment lost 2 bases and the J segment 4 bases; nucleotides outside the gene matches: 3. The V gene's germline CDR1 is SNHLY and CDR2 FYNNEI. The CDR3 covers 15 residues.

The chain is built from TRBV11-2 and TRBJ1-1; 8 positions match TRBD1. J gave up 7 bases and V 4 bases, and 14 bases lay outside the gene matches. CDR1 and CDR2 (germline): SGHAT, FQNNGV. The CDR3 runs 16 residues. The DNA for the CDR3 is TGTGCCAGCAGCTCGGGGTTTGGACAGGGAACTATTGAAGCTTTCTTT. As protein: CASSSGFGQGTIEAFF.

The J gene is TRBJ2-1, the V gene TRBV5-1; 11 bases map to TRBD2. Losses at the gene ends were 0 bases for V and 5 bases for J; bases not matched to a gene: 7. This CDR3 has 17 amino acids. Germline assignment: CDR1 SGHRS and CDR2 YFSETQ. CDR3 DNA sequence: TGCGCCAGCAGCTTGGTGGCCCCGACTAGCGGGAACAATGAGCAGTTCTTC. Amino acids: CASSLVAPTSGNNEQFF.

In regard to this clone: This sample also contains other DNA sequences that code for the same CDR3. The chain has TRBV4-1 and TRBJ1-2; 9 nucleotides align to TRBD1. V lost 3 bases, J lost 7 bases, and 9 bases stayed unmatched. CDR3 length: 15 amino acids. Germline V gene lookup returns CDR1 MGHRA and CDR2 YSYEKL. The CDR3 nucleotides are TGCGCCAGCAGCCAGGTTGGACAGGGGTTACCTGGCTACACCTTC. This codes for CASSQVGQGLPGYTF.

The chain employs TRBV20-1 and TRBJ2-3; D gene uncertain. Per the germline V gene, CDR1 is DFQATT and CDR2 is SNEGSKA (reference sequence). The CDR3 contains 11 residues. V was cut by 7 bases and J by 2 bases, with 7 bases left in between. CDR3 in DNA: TGCAGTGGAGTTCTCACAGATACGCAGTATTTT. Translation: CSGVLTDTQYF.

The genes are TRBV18 and TRBJ2-5; no definite D call. This CDR3 has 14 residues. V dropped 9 bases and J dropped 7 bases, with 21 bases sitting between them. Germline loops: CDR1 KGHSH, CDR2 LQKENI. The CDR3 here is CASQLELDFGTQYF. CDR3 DNA: TGTGCCAGTCAATTGGAGCTGGATTTTGGGACCCAGTACTTC.

This chain joins TRBV6-5 and TRBJ2-5; 9 bases agree with TRBD1. Per germline, CDR1 MNHEY and CDR2 SVGAGI. The trim removed 4 bases at V and 2 bases at J, leaving 8 bases unmatched. The CDR3 sequence is 16 residues long. The CDR3 loop is CASSSGDREWQETQYF. CDR3 coding DNA: TGTGCCAGCAGTTCCGGGGACAGGGAGTGGCAAGAGACCCAGTACTTC.

This chain connects TRBV30 to TRBJ1-1, with 8 bases aligning to TRBD1. Per the germline V gene, CDR1 is GTSNPN and CDR2 is SVGIG (reference sequence). V dropped 4 bases and J dropped 4; count of bases not matched to a gene: 8. CDR3 length equals 14 residues. This CDR3 is CAWTRTGIGTEAFF. The CDR3 DNA follows: TGTGCCTGGACTCGGACAGGGATCGGCACTGAAGCTTTCTTT.

J is TRBJ2-1 and V is TRBV5-8; 11 bases align to TRBD2. This CDR3 region has 12 residues. Germline loops: CDR1 SGHTS, CDR2 YDEGEE. V shed 4 bases, J shed 12 bases, and the junction held 3 bases outside the gene matches. CDR3 in amino acids: CASSLGTSGQFF. In DNA form, the CDR3 reads TGTGCCAGCAGCCTCGGGACTAGCGGGCAGTTCTTC.

The chain employs TRBV14 and TRBJ2-7; 10 positions agree with TRBD2. Germline V CDR1 and CDR2: SGHDN, FVKESK. The ends lost 2 bases at V and 4 bases at J; junction bases unmatched: 5. This CDR3 spans 15 amino acids. Written as DNA, the CDR3 is TGTGCCAGCAGCCAACTAGCGGGGGTTTGGTACGAGCAGTACTTC. This translates into CASSQLAGVWYEQYF.

The chain links TRBV9 to TRBJ2-1; possible D gene TRBD2, 6 bases. Germline lookup yields CDR1 SGDLS and CDR2 YYNGEE. CDR3 length: 15 amino acids. Trimming pared 0 bases from V and 4 bases from J, leaving 11 bases between. The CDR3 region is CASSVAGVGYNEQFF. CDR3 in DNA: TGTGCCAGCAGCGTAGCGGGGGTGGGATACAATGAGCAGTTCTTC. The complete variable domain, with remaining parts taken from reference TRBV9 and TRBJ2-1, reads DSGVTQTPKHLITATGQRVTLRCSPRSGDLSVYWYQQSLDQGLQFLIQYYNGEERAKGNILERFSAQQFPDLHSELNLSSLELGDSALYFCASSVAGVGYNEQFFGPGTRLTVL.

The chain is built from TRBV6-5 and TRBJ1-1; tentative D call: TRBD1 (6 bases). V was shortened by 6 bases and J by 2 bases, with 16 bases between the two germline ends. This CDR3 is built from 15 residues. Germline CDR1 and CDR2: MNHEY and SVGAGI. CDR3 in amino acids: CASSTDPGGNTEAFF. CDR3 DNA: TGTGCCAGCAGCACCGACCCGGGGGGCAACACTGAAGCTTTCTTT.

The chain employs TRBV25-1 and TRBJ1-5; TRBD1 aligns across 7 bases. The CDR3 is made up of 15 amino acids. The ends lost 1 base at V and 3 bases at J; junction bases unmatched: 3. The germline V gene has CDR1 MGHDK and CDR2 SYGVNS. The CDR3 loop reads CASSESGQDNQPQHF. The CDR3 region has the DNA TGTGCCAGCAGTGAATCAGGACAGGACAATCAGCCCCAGCATTTT. The full variable domain, with the rest looked up from reference TRBV25-1 and TRBJ1-5, is EADIYQTPRYLVIGTGKKITLECSQTMGHDKMYWYQQDPGMELHLIHYSYGVNSTEKGDLSSESTVSRIRTEHFPLTLESARPSHTSQYLCASSESGQDNQPQHFGDGTRLSIL.

The chain recombines TRBV7-9 with TRBJ1-3, with D maybe TRBD1 (5 bases). The V gene lost 5 bases and the J gene lost 2 bases, with 13 bases spanning the gap. The CDR3 consists of 15 residues. Germline assignment: CDR1 SEHNR and CDR2 FQNEAQ (reference sequence). The CDR3 DNA reads TGTGCCAGCAGCCCAACAGGTCCCCCTGGAAACACCATATATTTT. Translation: CASSPTGPPGNTIYF.

The chain combines TRBV5-1 with TRBJ2-1; a possible D gene is TRBD1 (6 bases). Trimming took off 4 bases at V and 2 bases at J, with 13 bases between the two ends. The V gene's germline CDR1 is SGHRS and CDR2 YFSETQ. The CDR3 contains 15 residues. CDR3 residues: CASSQGWFTYNEQFF. CDR3 nucleotides: TGCGCCAGCAGCCAGGGGTGGTTCACCTACAATGAGCAGTTCTTC.